The 15 T cell receptor beta chains in this list originate from one sample, sequenced in a study of monozygotic twins with inflammatory bowel disease. TCRdb reprocessed the 5' RACE reads and stores each CDR3 protein as one record, lacking DNA. This sample's table has under 200,000 distinct CDR3 sequences. The sample was blood. The receptors were gathered from a human donor with ulcerative colitis or Crohn's disease, or a healthy co-twin of an affected twin (not recorded which).

The chain couples TRBV10-3 to TRBJ1-2. There are 14 residues in the CDR3. Germline CDR1 ENHRY, CDR2 SYGVKD. CDR3: CAIKSGPPNYGYTF.

The chain carries TRBV28 and TRBJ2-5. The CDR3 is 13 amino acids. Germline CDR1 is MDHEN and CDR2 is SYDVKM. CDR3 loop: CASSFGYGETQYF.

This chain uses TRBV20-1 with TRBJ2-7; TCRdb's D call, TRBD1, is unchecked because there is no DNA. CDR1 is DFQATT and CDR2 is SNEGSKA in the germline V gene (reference sequence). This CDR3 contains 13 residues. The CDR3 protein is CSANPGPSYEQYF.

The rearrangement links TRBV10-3 to TRBJ2-7; no DNA is available, so the TRBD1 call from TCRdb remains unchecked. The germline CDR1 and CDR2 sequences are ENHRY and SYGVKD. The CDR3 covers 11 residues. CDR3 amino acids: CALGTGGEQYF.

This sequence joins TRBV11-2 and TRBJ2-1; TCRdb outputs TRBD2, but without DNA this stays unchecked. The CDR3 is made up of 19 amino acids. Germline CDR1 reads SGHAT; CDR2 reads FQNNGV. This CDR3 is CASSFPRTSGRANYNEQFF.

V and J are TRBV14 and TRBJ2-3; no DNA is available, so the TRBD2 call from TCRdb remains unchecked. CDR3 length equals 16 residues. Germline V gene data show CDR1 as SGHDN and CDR2 as FVKESK. The CDR3 protein is CASSQWTSGSGDTQYF. Drawing the rest from reference TRBV14 and TRBJ2-3, the complete variable domain is EAGVTQFPSHSVIEKGQTVTLRCDPISGHDNLYWYRRVMGKEIKFLLHFVKESKQDESGMPNNRFLAERTGGTYSTLKVQPAELEDSGVYFCASSQWTSGSGDTQYFGPGTRLTVL.

The rearrangement links TRBV29-1 to TRBJ2-7; checking the TCRdb D call of TRBD1 is not possible without DNA. CDR3 length: 12 amino acids. Germline loops: CDR1 SQVTM, CDR2 ANQGSEA. CDR3 region: CSVEGQDYEQYF.

This chain uses TRBV3-1 with TRBJ2-5. In germline, CDR1 is LGHDT, CDR2 YNNKEL (reference sequence). This CDR3 contains 12 residues. CDR3 amino acids: CASSQDYETQYF.

This chain links TRBV10-3 with TRBJ2-5; TCRdb outputs TRBD1, but without DNA this stays unchecked. This CDR3 is 16 amino acids long. Germline V gene lookup returns CDR1 ENHRY and CDR2 SYGVKD. CDR3 in amino acids: CAISELMSGMQETQYF.

The rearrangement links TRBV20-1 to TRBJ2-6. CDR3 size: 15 residues. Germline CDR1 is DFQATT and CDR2 is SNEGSKA (reference sequence). This CDR3 is CSASAAISGANVLTF.

This chain joins TRBV20-1 and TRBJ2-1; TCRdb's D call, TRBD2, is unchecked because there is no DNA. CDR1 and CDR2 (germline): DFQATT, SNEGSKA (reference sequence). There are 18 residues in the CDR3. The CDR3 protein is CSARAGRAASGRIDEQFF.

V and J are TRBV30 and TRBJ1-4. The CDR3 sequence is 11 residues long. The V gene's germline CDR1 is GTSNPN and CDR2 SVGIG (reference sequence). The CDR3 spells CAWSPNEKLFF.

The rearrangement joins TRBV5-1 to TRBJ2-7; TCRdb proposes TRBD1, but this gene call is untestable without DNA. CDR1 and CDR2 (germline): SGHRS, YFSETQ. The CDR3 consists of 15 residues. The CDR3 here is CASSLEPGQGYEQYF. The whole variable domain, remainder taken from reference TRBV5-1 and TRBJ2-7, is KAGVTQTPRYLIKTRGQQVTLSCSPISGHRSVSWYQQTPGQGLQFLFEYFSETQRNKGNFPGRFSGRQFSNSRSEMNVSTLELGDSALYLCASSLEPGQGYEQYFGPGTRLTVT.

This chain connects TRBV19 to TRBJ2-1; the TRBD1 assignment by TCRdb is unverifiable without DNA. CDR3 size: 16 residues. CDR1 and CDR2 from the germline V gene are LNHDA and SQIVND (reference sequence). CDR3 amino acids: CASSIGGTVSYNEQFF.

The chain uses TRBV28 and TRBJ2-2; with no DNA, the TCRdb D assignment of TRBD2 cannot be verified. CDR1 MDHEN and CDR2 SYDVKM come from the germline V gene. The CDR3 covers 15 residues. CDR3 amino acids: CASSLAGTHTGELFF.